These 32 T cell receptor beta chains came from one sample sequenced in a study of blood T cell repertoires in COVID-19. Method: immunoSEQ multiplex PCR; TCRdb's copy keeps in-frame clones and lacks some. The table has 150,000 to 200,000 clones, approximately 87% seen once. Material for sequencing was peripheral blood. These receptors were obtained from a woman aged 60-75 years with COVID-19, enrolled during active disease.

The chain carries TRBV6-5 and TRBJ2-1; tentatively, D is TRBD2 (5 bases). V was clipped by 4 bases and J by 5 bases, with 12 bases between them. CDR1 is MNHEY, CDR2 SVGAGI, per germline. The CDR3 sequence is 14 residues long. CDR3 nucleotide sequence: TGTGCCAGCAGTTTCGCAGGAGGAAACAATGAGCAGTTCTTC. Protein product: CASSFAGGNNEQFF.

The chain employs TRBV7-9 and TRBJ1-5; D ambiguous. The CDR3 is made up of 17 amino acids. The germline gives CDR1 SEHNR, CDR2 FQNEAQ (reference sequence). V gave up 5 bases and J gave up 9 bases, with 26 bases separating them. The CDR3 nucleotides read TGTGCCAGCAGCCCGGAGGGTTCCGGGTCCGCGGGTGGGCCCCAGCATTTT. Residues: CASSPEGSGSAGGPQHF.

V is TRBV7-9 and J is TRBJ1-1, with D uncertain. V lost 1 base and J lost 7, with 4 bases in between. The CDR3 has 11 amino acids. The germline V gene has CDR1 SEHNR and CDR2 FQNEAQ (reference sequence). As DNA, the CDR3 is TGTGCCAGCAGCTTAGTTAATGAAGCTTTCTTT. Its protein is CASSLVNEAFF.

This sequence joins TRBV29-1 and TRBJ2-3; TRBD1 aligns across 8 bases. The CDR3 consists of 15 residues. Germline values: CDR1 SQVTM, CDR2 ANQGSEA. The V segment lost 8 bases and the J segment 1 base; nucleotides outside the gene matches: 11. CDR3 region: CSTCRTGRCTDTQYF. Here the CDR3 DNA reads TGCAGCACCTGTCGGACAGGGAGGTGCACAGATACGCAGTATTTT.

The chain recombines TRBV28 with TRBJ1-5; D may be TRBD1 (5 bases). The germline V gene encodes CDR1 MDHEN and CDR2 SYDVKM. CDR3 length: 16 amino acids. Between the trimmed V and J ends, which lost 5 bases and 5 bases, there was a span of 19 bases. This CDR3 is CASSITGRAADQPQHF. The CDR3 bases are TGTGCCAGCAGTATAACGGGCAGGGCGGCAGATCAGCCCCAGCATTTT.

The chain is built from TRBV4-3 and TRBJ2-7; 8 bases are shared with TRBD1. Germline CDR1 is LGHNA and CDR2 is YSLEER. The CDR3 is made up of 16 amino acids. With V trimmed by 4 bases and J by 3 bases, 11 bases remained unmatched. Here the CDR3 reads CASSPWGQGAFYEQYF. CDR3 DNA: TGCGCCAGCAGCCCTTGGGGGCAGGGGGCTTTCTACGAGCAGTACTTC.

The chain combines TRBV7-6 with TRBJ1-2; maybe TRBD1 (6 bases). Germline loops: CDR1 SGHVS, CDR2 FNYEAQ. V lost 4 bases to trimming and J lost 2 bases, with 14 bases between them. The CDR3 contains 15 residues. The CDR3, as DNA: TGTGCCAGCAGCTCCCCAGGGGTAGGGAACTATGGCTACACCTTC. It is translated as CASSSPGVGNYGYTF.

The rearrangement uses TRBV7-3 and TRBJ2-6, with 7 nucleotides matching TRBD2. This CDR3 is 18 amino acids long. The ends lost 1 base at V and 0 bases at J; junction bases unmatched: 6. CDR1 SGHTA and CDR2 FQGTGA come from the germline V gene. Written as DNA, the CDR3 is TGTGCCAGCAGCTTAATAGGAGCGGGAACCTCTGGGGCCAACGTCCTGACTTTC. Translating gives CASSLIGAGTSGANVLTF. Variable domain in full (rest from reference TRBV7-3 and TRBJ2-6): GAGVSQTPSNKVTEKGKYVELRCDPISGHTALYWYRQSLGQGPEFLIYFQGTGAADDSGLPNDRFFAVRPEGSVSTLKIQRTERGDSAVYLCASSLIGAGTSGANVLTFGAGSRLTVL.

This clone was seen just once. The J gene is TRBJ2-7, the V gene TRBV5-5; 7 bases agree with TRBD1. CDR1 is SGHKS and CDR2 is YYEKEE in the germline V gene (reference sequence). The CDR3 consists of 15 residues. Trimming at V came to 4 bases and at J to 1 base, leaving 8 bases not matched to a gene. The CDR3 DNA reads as TGTGCCAGCAGCACACCCGGGACAGCGTCCTACGAGCAGTACTTC. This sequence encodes CASSTPGTASYEQYF.

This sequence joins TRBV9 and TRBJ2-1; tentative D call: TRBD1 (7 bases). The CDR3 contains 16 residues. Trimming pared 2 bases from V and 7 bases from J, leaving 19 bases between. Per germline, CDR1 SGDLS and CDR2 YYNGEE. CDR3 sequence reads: CASSVGSDRVLNEQFF. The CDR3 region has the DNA TGTGCCAGCAGCGTCGGGAGTGACAGGGTACTAAATGAGCAGTTCTTC.

The CDR3 spells CASSFPGMSSGANVLTF. In nucleotides, the CDR3 is TGTGCCAGCAGCTTCCCAGGGATGTCCTCTGGGGCCAACGTCCTGACTTTC. The chain joins TRBV7-2 to TRBJ2-6, with D possibly matching TRBD1 (5 bases). The CDR3 sequence is 17 residues long. Looked up from germline, CDR1 is SGHTA and CDR2 is FQGNSA. Trimming shortened V by 3 bases and J by 0 bases, and 12 bases separated the two germline ends.

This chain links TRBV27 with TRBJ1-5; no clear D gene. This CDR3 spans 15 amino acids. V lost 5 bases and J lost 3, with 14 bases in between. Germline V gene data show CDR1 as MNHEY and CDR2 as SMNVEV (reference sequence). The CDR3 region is CASSPMSLVNQPQHF. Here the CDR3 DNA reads TGTGCCAGCAGTCCGATGTCGCTAGTCAATCAGCCCCAGCATTTT.

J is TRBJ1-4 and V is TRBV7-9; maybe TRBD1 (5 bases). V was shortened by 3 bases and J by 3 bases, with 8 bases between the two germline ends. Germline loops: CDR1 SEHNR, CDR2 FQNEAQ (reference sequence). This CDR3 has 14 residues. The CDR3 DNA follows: TGTGCCAGCAGCTTTGCAGGGTCTAATGAAAAACTGTTTTTT. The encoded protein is CASSFAGSNEKLFF.

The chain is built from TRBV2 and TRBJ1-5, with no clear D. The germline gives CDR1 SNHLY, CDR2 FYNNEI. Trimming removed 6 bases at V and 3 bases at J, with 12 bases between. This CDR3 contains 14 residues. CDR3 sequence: CASRKEQINQPQHF. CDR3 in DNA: TGTGCCAGCAGAAAGGAACAGATCAATCAGCCCCAGCATTTT.

The CDR3 DNA is TGTGCCAGCAGCTGGAGATCCTACGAGCAGTACTTC. Residues: CASSWRSYEQYF. The chain couples TRBV7-2 to TRBJ2-7; D is ambiguous. The V gene's germline CDR1 is SGHTA and CDR2 FQGNSA. The CDR3 is 12 amino acids. Trimming took 4 bases from V and 1 from J, leaving 5 bases between them.

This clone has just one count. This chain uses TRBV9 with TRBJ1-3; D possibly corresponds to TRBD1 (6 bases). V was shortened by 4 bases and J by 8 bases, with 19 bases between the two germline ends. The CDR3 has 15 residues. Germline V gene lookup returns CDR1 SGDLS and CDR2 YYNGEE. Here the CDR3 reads CASSPGGTKGDTIYF. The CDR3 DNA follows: TGTGCCAGCAGCCCGGGGGGGACAAAGGGGGACACCATATATTTT.

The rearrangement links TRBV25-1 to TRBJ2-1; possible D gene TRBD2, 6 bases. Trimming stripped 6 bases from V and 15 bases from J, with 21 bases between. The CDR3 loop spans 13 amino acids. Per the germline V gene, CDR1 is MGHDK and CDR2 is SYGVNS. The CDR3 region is CASSGWGVPALFF. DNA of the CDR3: TGTGCCAGCAGCGGATGGGGGGTCCCCGCCTTGTTCTTC.

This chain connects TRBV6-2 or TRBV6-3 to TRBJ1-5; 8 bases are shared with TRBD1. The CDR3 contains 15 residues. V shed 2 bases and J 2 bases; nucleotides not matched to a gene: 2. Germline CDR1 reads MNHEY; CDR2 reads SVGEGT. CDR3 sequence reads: CASSYAGGGNQPQHF. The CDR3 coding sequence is TGTGCCAGCAGTTACGCAGGGGGCGGCAATCAGCCCCAGCATTTT.

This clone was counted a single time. CDR3 amino acids: CASSQGTRGRTFSPKNIQYF. The CDR3 bases are TGTGCCAGCAGCCAAGGTACCAGGGGGCGAACGTTCTCTCCCAAAAACATTCAGTACTTC. The V gene is TRBV21-1, the J gene TRBJ2-4; the table's D call, TRBD1, was not checked against the DNA. TRBV21-1 is a known pseudogene. This CDR3 contains 20 residues.

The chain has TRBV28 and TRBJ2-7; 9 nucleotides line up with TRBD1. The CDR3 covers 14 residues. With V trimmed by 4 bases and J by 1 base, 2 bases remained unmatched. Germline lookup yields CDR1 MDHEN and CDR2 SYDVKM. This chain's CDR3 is CASSSGQGSYEQYF. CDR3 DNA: TGTGCCAGCAGTTCCGGACAGGGGTCCTACGAGCAGTACTTC. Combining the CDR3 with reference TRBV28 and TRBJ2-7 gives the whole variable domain DVKVTQSSRYLVKRTGEKVFLECVQDMDHENMFWYRQDPGLGLRLIYFSYDVKMKEKGDIPEGYSVSREKKERFSLILESASTNQTSMYLCASSSGQGSYEQYFGPGTRLTVT.

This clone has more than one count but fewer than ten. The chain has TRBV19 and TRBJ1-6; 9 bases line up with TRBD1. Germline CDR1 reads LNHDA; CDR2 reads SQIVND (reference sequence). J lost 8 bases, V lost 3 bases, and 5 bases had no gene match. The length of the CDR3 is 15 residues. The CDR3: CASSIRTGDYSPLHF. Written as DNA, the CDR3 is TGTGCCAGTAGTATCCGGACAGGGGATTATTCACCCCTCCACTTT.

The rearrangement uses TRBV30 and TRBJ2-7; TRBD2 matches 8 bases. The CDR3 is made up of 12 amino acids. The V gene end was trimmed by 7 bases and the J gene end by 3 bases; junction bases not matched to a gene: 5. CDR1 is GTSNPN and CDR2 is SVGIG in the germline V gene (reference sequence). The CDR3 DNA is TGTGCCTCTACGGCGGGGGGCTACGAGCAGTACTTC. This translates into CASTAGGYEQYF.

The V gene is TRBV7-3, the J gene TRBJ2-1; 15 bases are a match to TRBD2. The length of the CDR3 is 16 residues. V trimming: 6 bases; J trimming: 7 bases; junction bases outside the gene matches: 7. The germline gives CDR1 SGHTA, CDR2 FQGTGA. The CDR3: CASSYEGTSGRNEQFF. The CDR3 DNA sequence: TGTGCCAGCAGTTACGAAGGGACTAGCGGGAGGAATGAGCAGTTCTTC.

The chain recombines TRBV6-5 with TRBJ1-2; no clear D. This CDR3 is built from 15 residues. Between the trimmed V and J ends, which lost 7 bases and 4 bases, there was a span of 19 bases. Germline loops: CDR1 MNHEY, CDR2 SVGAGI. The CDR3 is CASNYGSGSSYGYTF. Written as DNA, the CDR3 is TGTGCCAGCAACTACGGTTCGGGGTCGAGCTATGGCTACACCTTC.

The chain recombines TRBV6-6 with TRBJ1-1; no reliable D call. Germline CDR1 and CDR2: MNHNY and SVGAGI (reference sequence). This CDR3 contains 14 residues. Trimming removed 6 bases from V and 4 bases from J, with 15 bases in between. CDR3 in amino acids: CASSRRGVSTEAFF. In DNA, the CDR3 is TGTGCCAGCAGCAGGCGCGGGGTTAGCACTGAAGCTTTCTTT.

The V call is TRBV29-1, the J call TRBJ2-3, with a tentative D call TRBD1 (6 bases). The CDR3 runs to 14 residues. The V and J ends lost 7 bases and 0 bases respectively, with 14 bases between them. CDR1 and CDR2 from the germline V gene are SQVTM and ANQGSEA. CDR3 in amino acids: CSEKQGSSTDTQYF. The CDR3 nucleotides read TGCAGCGAAAAACAGGGATCTAGCACAGATACGCAGTATTTT.

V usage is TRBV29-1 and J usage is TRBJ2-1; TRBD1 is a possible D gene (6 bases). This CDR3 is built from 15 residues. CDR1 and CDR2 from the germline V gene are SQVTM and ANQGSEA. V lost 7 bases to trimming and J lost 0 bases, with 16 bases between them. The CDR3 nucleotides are TGCAGCGCAGAAAGGGGGACGGGCTCCTACAATGAGCAGTTCTTC. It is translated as CSAERGTGSYNEQFF.

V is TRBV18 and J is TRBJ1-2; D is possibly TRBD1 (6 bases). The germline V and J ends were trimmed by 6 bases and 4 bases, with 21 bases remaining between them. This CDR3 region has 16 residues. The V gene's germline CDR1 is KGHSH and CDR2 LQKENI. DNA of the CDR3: TGTGCCAGCTCCCTAGGACAGATCGTTCGCTTCTATGGCTACACCTTC. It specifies CASSLGQIVRFYGYTF. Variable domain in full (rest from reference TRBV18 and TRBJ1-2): NAGVMQNPRHLVRRRGQEARLRCSPMKGHSHVYWYRQLPEEGLKFMVYLQKENIIDESGMPKERFSAEFPKEGPSILRIQQVVRGDSAAYFCASSLGQIVRFYGYTFGSGTRLTVV.

CDR3 protein: CATQRSTYEQYF. As DNA, the CDR3 is TGTGCCACCCAGCGGAGCACCTACGAGCAGTACTTC. V gene TRBV6-5 combines with J gene TRBJ2-7, with a tentative D call TRBD2 (5 bases). V lost 10 bases to trimming and J lost 2 bases, with 12 bases between them. The V gene's germline CDR1 is MNHEY and CDR2 SVGAGI. The CDR3 runs to 12 residues.

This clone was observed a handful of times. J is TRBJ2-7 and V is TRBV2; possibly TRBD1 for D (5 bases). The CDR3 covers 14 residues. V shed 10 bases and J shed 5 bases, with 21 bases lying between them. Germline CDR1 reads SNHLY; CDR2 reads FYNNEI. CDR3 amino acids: CATSTTPVGHEQYF. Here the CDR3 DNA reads TGTGCCACCTCTACCACACCCGTGGGGCACGAGCAGTACTTC. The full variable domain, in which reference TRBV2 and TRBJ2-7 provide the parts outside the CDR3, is EPEVTQTPSHQVTQMGQEVILRCVPISNHLYFYWYRQILGQKVEFLVSFYNNEISEKSEIFDDQFSVERPDGSNFTLKIRSTKLEDSAMYFCATSTTPVGHEQYFGPGTRLTVT.

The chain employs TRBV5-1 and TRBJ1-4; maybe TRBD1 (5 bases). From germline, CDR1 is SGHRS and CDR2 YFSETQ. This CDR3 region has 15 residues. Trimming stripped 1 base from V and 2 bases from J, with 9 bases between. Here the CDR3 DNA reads TGCGCCAGCAGCTTGTTCTCAGGGACTAATGAAAAACTGTTTTTT. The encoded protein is CASSLFSGTNEKLFF.

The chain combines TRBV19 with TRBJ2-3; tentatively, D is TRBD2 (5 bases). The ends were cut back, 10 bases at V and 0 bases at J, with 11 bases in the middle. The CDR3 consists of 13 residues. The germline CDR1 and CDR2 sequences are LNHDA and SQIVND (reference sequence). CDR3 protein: CATQPGSTDTQYF. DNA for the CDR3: TGTGCCACCCAGCCGGGGAGCACAGATACGCAGTATTTT.